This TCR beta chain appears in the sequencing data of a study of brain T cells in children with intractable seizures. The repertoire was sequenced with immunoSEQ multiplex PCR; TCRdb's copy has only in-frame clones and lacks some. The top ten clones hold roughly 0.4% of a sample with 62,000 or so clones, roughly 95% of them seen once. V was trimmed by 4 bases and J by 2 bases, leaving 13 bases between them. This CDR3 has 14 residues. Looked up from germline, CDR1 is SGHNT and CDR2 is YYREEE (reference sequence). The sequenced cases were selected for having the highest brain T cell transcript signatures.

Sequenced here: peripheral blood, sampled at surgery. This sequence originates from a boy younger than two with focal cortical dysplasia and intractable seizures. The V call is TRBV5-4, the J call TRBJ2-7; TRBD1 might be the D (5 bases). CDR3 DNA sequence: TGTGCCAGCAGCATAGGACACAACACCTACGAGCAGTACTTC. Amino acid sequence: CASSIGHNTYEQYF. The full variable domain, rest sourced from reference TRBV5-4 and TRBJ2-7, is ETGVTQSPTHLIKTRGQQVTLRCSSQSGHNTVSWYQQALGQGPQFIFQYYREEENGRGNFPPRFSGLQFPNYSSELNVNALELDDSALYLCASSIGHNTYEQYFGPGTRLTVT.